This T cell receptor beta chain is drawn from a study of neurological immune-mediated disorders. Study observations and caveats: CDR3 amino acid sequences found in expanded clones were never shared across subjects, suggesting private repertoires in all groups.

Each CDR3 protein gets one entry after TCRdb re-called the 5' RACE reads with MiXCR. The table lists 20,000 to 30,000 distinct CDR3 sequences, roughly 13% of them singletons, with around 16% in the top ten. 2 million unsorted PBMCs were stored in RNAlater at -80 °C before RNA extraction. Trimming at V came to 3 bases and at J to 5 bases, leaving 0 bases not matched to a gene. The CDR3 runs 11 residues. CDR1 and CDR2 (germline): DFQATT, SNEGSKA (reference sequence). Note on this clonotype: Its antigen remains unknown.

The chain carries TRBV20-1 and TRBJ2-5; 7 nucleotides match TRBD1. The specimen was PBMCs. This sequence originates from a woman aged 40 to 50 with HTLV-1-associated myelopathy (HAM/TSP). In DNA form, the CDR3 reads TGCAGTGCTAGGGACAGGGAGACCCAGTACTTC. The encoded protein is CSARDRETQYF.